This entry is about one TCR beta chain. In this sample, this clonotype turned up a few times. The antigen it recognizes is unknown. No much larger clonotype is one base removed from it; base qualities were not supplied. The data originate from a study of identical twins (dated by TCRdb to the mid-2010s). For the wider study: The study deep-sequenced TCR alpha and beta repertoires from monozygotic twins, unrelated adults of various ages and cord blood to test whether fetal clonotypes persist. Replicate twin experiments were performed at different times using different library preparation protocols to rule out contamination.

General findings and caveats noted by the study authors: Fewer insertions were carried by abundant cord blood beta clonotypes, a similar but weaker trend appeared in young adult naive repertoires, and no such trend appeared in memory repertoires. Conclusions relied on cross-sectional statistical analysis, since the same donors could not be followed over many years. In monozygotic twins, recombination models systematically underestimated out-of-frame TCR alpha sharing, but the models matched the sharing seen between unrelated individuals. Compared with coincidental sharing between unrelated individuals, out-of-frame TCR alpha sequences shared between twins showed an excess of sequences with low generation probability. In beta out-of-frame sequences, excess twin sharing was weaker, because having fewer shared sequences lowered the signal-to-noise ratio. Invariant T cells such as MAIT and iNKT could partly confound zero-insertion analyses, though diverse VJ usage argued against this for most clonotypes.

The CDR3 numbers 14 residues from cysteine through phenylalanine. Here the CDR3 DNA is all that survives: 42 bases in frame from base 1. Germline trimming: 6 bases from V, 1 base from J; junction bases outside gene matches: 5. The library was generated by 5' RACE. Sequencing was performed on an Illumina HiSeq 2000. Template switching introduced a universal primer binding site; the final cDNA contained a unique molecular identifier, enabling accurate counting of TCR cDNA molecules. Specific primers in the conserved constant-segment region were used to synthesize first-strand cDNA for the TCR alpha and beta chains. To control for contamination, each cDNA library was double barcoded with a SMART-Mk sample barcode plus Illumina barcodes. TruSeq adapter sequences, together with Illumina sample barcodes, were added in two successive PCR steps. Sequencing of the TCR alpha and beta cDNA libraries was done on the Illumina HiSeq platform using custom primers. In the source study's methods: MiGEC processed the raw reads to extract unique molecular identifiers, while MiXCR was used to determine the CDR3 positions. For each individual, recombination models were inferred using an EM algorithm with the repgenHMM and IGoR tools. The analysis of shared clonotypes was done with the tcR package in R, with sharing normalized by the product of cloneset sizes. To study raw recombination without the effects of thymic and clonal selection, out-of-frame nonproductive sequences were analyzed. TCRdb reran the public reads through fastp at Q25 and MiXCR, keeping productive beta chains. Each entry is one CDR3 protein sequence, shown with its most common DNA and genes. TCRdb, not the authors, supplied the V and J calls. This sample comprises 450,000 to 650,000 distinct CDR3 sequences, 12% to 15% of them detected only once. The ten top clones hold 0.44% of the sample.

Every donor in the study was a healthy Caucasian. Three pairs of female monozygotic twins, all aged about 18 to 30 years, were included in the twin cohort. Positive isolation kits from Invitrogen were used to isolate the CD4+ and CD8+ T cell populations. This sample also appeared in a second study, on yellow fever vaccine responses in identical twins. That second report states: According to the authors, in identical twins the way T cells responded to vaccination appeared partly convergent and partly personalized. In the study, vaccine-responding T cell clones were precisely tracked in identical twins.

The chain is made from TRBV12-3 or TRBV12-4 and TRBJ2-7; 8 central bases correspond to TRBD1. The material sequenced was CD4+ T cells sorted from blood. This TCR was sampled from a woman under 30 in good health. The CDR3 reads CASRTQGASYEQYF. DNA sequence: TGTGCCAGCAGGACTCAGGGGGCGTCCTACGAGCAGTACTTC.